One sample yielded the 13 T cell receptor beta chains listed below, sequenced in a study of T cell changes during pregnancy in multiple sclerosis. Assay: immunoSEQ multiplex PCR; the TCRdb copy retains only in-frame clones and omits some. The sample has just under 85,000 clones; 80% to 95% are singletons. Sequenced material: peripheral blood, taken in the first trimester of pregnancy. The receptor source for this set is a female donor with multiple sclerosis, enrolled in a pregnancy study.

V gene TRBV7-2 combines with J gene TRBJ2-3; 7 nucleotides line up with TRBD1. V dropped 4 bases and J dropped 2; count of bases not matched to a gene: 6. Germline CDR1 reads SGHTA; CDR2 reads FQGNSA. This CDR3 spans 15 amino acids. CDR3: CASSSDRRSTDTQYF. The CDR3 DNA follows: TGTGCCAGCAGCTCGGACAGGAGGTCCACAGATACGCAGTATTTT.

The chain carries TRBV10-3 and TRBJ2-7; D unclear. The CDR3 is 14 amino acids. Trimming cost V 3 bases and J 7 bases, with 16 bases left between them. The germline gives CDR1 ENHRY, CDR2 SYGVKD. The CDR3 nucleotides are TGTGCCATCAGTGACGTTCTCCAGGTTAAAGAGCAGTACTTC. Translated: CAISDVLQVKEQYF.

The gene calls are TRBV9 and TRBJ2-5, with 9 bases identical to TRBD2. This CDR3 has 16 amino acids. Germline CDR1 and CDR2: SGDLS and YYNGEE. The V gene end was trimmed by 3 bases and the J gene end by 5 bases; junction bases not matched to a gene: 11. The CDR3: CASSGLREGFGETQYF. The CDR3 nucleotides read TGTGCCAGCAGCGGGTTGCGGGAGGGCTTTGGGGAGACCCAGTACTTC.

This chain uses TRBV6-1 with TRBJ1-1; D not certain. From germline, CDR1 is MNHNS and CDR2 SASEGT. CDR3 length: 16 amino acids. With 2 bases removed from V and 1 base from J, the gap between germline ends came to 14 bases. CDR3 sequence: CASSENSRRENTEAFF. The CDR3 nucleotides are TGTGCCAGCAGTGAAAACAGTAGAAGAGAGAACACTGAAGCTTTCTTT.

V usage is TRBV18 and J usage is TRBJ1-2; D perhaps matches TRBD1 (6 bases). Germline values: CDR1 KGHSH, CDR2 LQKENI. The CDR3 contains 13 residues. Trimming cost V 3 bases and J 8 bases, with 13 bases left between them. CDR3 sequence reads: CASSPIRGEGYTF. For the CDR3, the DNA is TGTGCCAGCTCACCTATCAGGGGAGAAGGCTACACCTTC.

The chain has TRBV25-1 and TRBJ2-7, with 11 bases aligning to TRBD2. The CDR3 has 14 residues. The germline gives CDR1 MGHDK, CDR2 SYGVNS. Germline trimming cut 5 bases from V and 6 bases from J; bases unmatched to any gene: 6. The CDR3 DNA sequence: TGTGCCAGCAGTTTAGCGGGAGGGCCCGGCGAGCAGTACTTC. This gives the protein CASSLAGGPGEQYF.

The CDR3 loop reads CASSWGGPGYTGELFF. The CDR3 region has the DNA TGTGCCAGCAGCTGGGGGGGTCCTGGTTACACCGGGGAGCTGTTTTTT. The chain recombines TRBV5-6 with TRBJ2-2; 7 positions agree with TRBD2. Germline lookup yields CDR1 SGHDT and CDR2 YYEEEE. V lost 3 bases, J lost 3 bases, and 8 bases stayed unmatched. The CDR3 loop spans 16 amino acids.

V usage is TRBV4-1 and J usage is TRBJ2-7; tentatively, D is TRBD2 (6 bases). The CDR3 sequence is 16 residues long. V gave up 4 bases and J gave up 1 base, with 17 bases separating them. Germline values: CDR1 MGHRA, CDR2 YSYEKL. CDR3: CASSLRAASASYEQYF. DNA for the CDR3: TGCGCCAGCAGCCTAAGGGCGGCTAGCGCGTCCTACGAGCAGTACTTC.

J is TRBJ2-2 and V is TRBV2; D possibly corresponds to TRBD1 (6 bases). Germline CDR1 SNHLY, CDR2 FYNNEI. V was clipped by 3 bases and J by 1 base, with 6 bases between them. The CDR3 consists of 14 residues. The CDR3 reads CASSDRGNTGELFF. The CDR3 DNA follows: TGTGCCAGCAGTGACAGGGGGAACACCGGGGAGCTGTTTTTT.

The chain carries TRBV19 and TRBJ2-2, with a weak D call TRBD2 (6 bases). The CDR3 sequence is 14 residues long. The V end was cut by 8 bases, the J end by 1 base, with 11 bases between. The germline V gene encodes CDR1 LNHDA and CDR2 SQIVND (reference sequence). The CDR3: CASAGWGNTGELFF. Written as DNA, the CDR3 is TGTGCCAGTGCGGGATGGGGGAACACCGGGGAGCTGTTTTTT.

The V and J genes are TRBV5-6 and TRBJ2-1; D may be TRBD2 (5 bases). V lost 3 bases to trimming and J lost 0 bases, with 19 bases between them. From germline, CDR1 is SGHDT and CDR2 YYEEEE. The CDR3 sequence is 18 residues long. Here the CDR3 DNA reads TGTGCCAGCAGCTCAAGGACCGAGCGGCGAAACTCCTACAATGAGCAGTTCTTC. Translation gives CASSSRTERRNSYNEQFF.

This clone showed up just a few times. The chain uses TRBV7-9 and TRBJ1-2; D is unresolved. The V end was cut by 2 bases, the J end by 8 bases, with 9 bases between. This CDR3 is built from 12 residues. Germline V gives CDR1 SEHNR, CDR2 FQNEAQ (reference sequence). CDR3 residues: CASSLYNQGYTF. The CDR3 DNA reads as TGTGCCAGCAGCTTATATAATCAGGGCTACACCTTC. Full variable domain (missing parts from reference TRBV7-9 and TRBJ1-2): DTGVSQNPRHKITKRGQNVTFRCDPISEHNRLYWYRQTLGQGPEFLTYFQNEAQLEKSRLLSDRFSAERPKGSFSTLEIQRTEQGDSAMYLCASSLYNQGYTFGSGTRLTVV.

The table lists this clone with a few counts. The rearrangement joins TRBV7-9 to TRBJ1-1; tentatively, D is TRBD1 (6 bases). V gave up 0 bases and J gave up 11 bases, with 10 bases separating them. Germline CDR1 is SEHNR and CDR2 is FQNEAQ (reference sequence). This CDR3 has 12 residues. The CDR3 nucleotides read TGTGCCAGCAGCTTAGCGGGGGGGCTGGCTTTCTTT. Its protein is CASSLAGGLAFF. Full variable domain (outside the CDR3, taken from reference TRBV7-9 and TRBJ1-1): DTGVSQNPRHKITKRGQNVTFRCDPISEHNRLYWYRQTLGQGPEFLTYFQNEAQLEKSRLLSDRFSAERPKGSFSTLEIQRTEQGDSAMYLCASSLAGGLAFFGQGTRLTVV.